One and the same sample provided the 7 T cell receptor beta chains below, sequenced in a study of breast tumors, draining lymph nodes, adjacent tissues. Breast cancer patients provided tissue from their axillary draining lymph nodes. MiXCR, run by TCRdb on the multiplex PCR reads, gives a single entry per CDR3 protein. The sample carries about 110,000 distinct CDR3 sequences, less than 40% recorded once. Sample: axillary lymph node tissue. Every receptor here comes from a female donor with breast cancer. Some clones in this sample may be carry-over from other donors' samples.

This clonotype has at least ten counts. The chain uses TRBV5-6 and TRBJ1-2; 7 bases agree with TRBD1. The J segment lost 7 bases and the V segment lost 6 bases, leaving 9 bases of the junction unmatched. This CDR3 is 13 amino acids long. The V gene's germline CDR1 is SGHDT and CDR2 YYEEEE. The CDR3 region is CASKRQGLAGYTF. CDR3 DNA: TGTGCCAGCAAACGACAGGGATTGGCTGGCTACACCTTC.

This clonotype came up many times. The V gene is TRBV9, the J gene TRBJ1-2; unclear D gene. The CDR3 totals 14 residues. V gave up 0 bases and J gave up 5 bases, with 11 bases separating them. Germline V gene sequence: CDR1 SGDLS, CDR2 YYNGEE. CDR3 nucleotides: TGTGCCAGCAGCGTAGACCTGAGTTCATATGGCTACACCTTC. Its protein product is CASSVDLSSYGYTF.

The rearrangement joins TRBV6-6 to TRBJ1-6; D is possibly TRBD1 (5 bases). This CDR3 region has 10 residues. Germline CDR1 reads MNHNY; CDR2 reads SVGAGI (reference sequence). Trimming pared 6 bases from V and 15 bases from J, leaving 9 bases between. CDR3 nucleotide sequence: TGTGCCAGCAGGGGGCAGTACCTCCACTTT. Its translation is CASRGQYLHF.

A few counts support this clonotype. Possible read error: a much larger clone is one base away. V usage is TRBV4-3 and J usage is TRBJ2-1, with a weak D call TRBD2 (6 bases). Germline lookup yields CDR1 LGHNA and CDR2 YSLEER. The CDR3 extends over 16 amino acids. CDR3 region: CPSSRTVTGEYNEQFF. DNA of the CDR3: TGCCCCAGCAGCCGCACCGTGACGGGGGAATACAATGAGCAGTTCTTC.

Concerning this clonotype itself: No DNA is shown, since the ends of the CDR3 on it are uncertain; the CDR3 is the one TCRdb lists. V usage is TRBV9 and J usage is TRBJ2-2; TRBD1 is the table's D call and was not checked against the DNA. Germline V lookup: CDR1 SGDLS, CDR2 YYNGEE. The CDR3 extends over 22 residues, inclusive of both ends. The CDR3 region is CASSVEGKRAVLRAGGTGELFF.

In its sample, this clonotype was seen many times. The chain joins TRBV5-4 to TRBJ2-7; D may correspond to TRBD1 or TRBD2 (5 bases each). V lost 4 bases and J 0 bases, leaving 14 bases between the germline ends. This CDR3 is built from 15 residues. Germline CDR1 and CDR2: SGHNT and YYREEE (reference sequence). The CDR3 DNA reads TGTGCCAGCAGCGCCCGGGACGGTAGCTCCTACGAGCAGTACTTC. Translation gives CASSARDGSSYEQYF.

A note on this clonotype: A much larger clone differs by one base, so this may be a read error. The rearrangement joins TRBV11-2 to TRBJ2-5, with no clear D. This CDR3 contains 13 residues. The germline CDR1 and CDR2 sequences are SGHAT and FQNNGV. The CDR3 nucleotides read TGTGTCAGCAGCTCGGCGAGACAAGCGACCCAGTACTTC. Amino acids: CVSSSARQATQYF.